This is a list of T cell receptor beta chains from one sample in a study of shared clonotypes between healthy human individuals. Some clones are missing from TCRdb's copy, which holds only in-frame ones; the method was immunoSEQ multiplex PCR. The sample yields 950,000 to 1,200,000 clones, 70% to 80% seen once. The source material was memory CD4+ T cells from PBMCs. These TCRs come from a young man in good health. Some clones in this sample may be carry-over from other donors' samples. CDR3s include the opening cysteine and the closing phenylalanine or tryptophan. D genes are given only for firm matches. Size tells how often a clone was seen (once, few, many) or the class of an expanded clone, and some rows leave it out.

TGCGCCAGCAGTCCTTGGGGGGAGACTAGCACAGATACGCAGTATTTT | CASSPWGETSTDTQYF | TRBV5-1 | . | once | TRBJ2-3
TGTGCCAGCAGTGAAGCCCCCTATGGCTACACCTTC | CASSEAPYGYTF | TRBV2 | . | . | TRBJ1-2
TGTGCCACCAGCAGAGAGGTGGGCACTGAAGCTTTCTTT | CATSREVGTEAFF | TRBV15 | . | . | TRBJ1-1
TGCGCCAGCAGCTCAGGAAATATGAACACTGAAGCTTTCTTT | CASSSGNMNTEAFF | TRBV5-1 | . | few | TRBJ1-1
TGTGCCACCAGTACGGAATCTGGGGCCAACGTCCTGACTTTC | CATSTESGANVLTF | TRBV15 | . | few | TRBJ2-6
TGTGCCAGCAGTTACGGCCTAGTTAACGAGCAGTACTTC | CASSYGLVNEQYF | TRBV6-6 | . | . | TRBJ2-7
TGTGCCAGCAGTTACTCTCTGAGCGGGAGATCGGAGACCCAGTACTTC | CASSYSLSGRSETQYF | TRBV6-5 | TRBD2 | . | TRBJ2-5
TGTGCCAGCAGGGTGGATCGGGACCGAACTAACTATGGCTACACCTTC | CASRVDRDRTNYGYTF | TRBV6-6 | . | . | TRBJ1-2
TGTGCCAGCAGCGTAGGGGTAGGGGAAGGCCTACTAGCACCCACCTACGAGCAGTACTTC | CASSVGVGEGLLAPTYEQYF | TRBV9 | . | once | TRBJ2-7
TGTGCCACCGGAACTAGCGGGAGCTTGGCAGATACGCAGTATTTT | CATGTSGSLADTQYF | TRBV10-3 | TRBD2 | . | TRBJ2-3
TGTGCCAGTAGTGAGTTCAGGGTATACAATGAGCAGTTCTTC | CASSEFRVYNEQFF | TRBV19 | . | once | TRBJ2-1
TGTGCCAGCAAAGCAGGACGAAGCTCTGGAAACACCATATATTTT | CASKAGRSSGNTIYF | TRBV6-5 | . | . | TRBJ1-3
TGTGCCAGCAGCCCCGGGACAGGGAGGGGATACACCTTC | CASSPGTGRGYTF | TRBV5-8 | TRBD1 | . | TRBJ1-2
TGTGCCAGCAGTTACACCGGACAGGGAGTGGAGACCCAGTACTTC | CASSYTGQGVETQYF | TRBV6-5 | TRBD1 | many | TRBJ2-5